One sample yielded the 30 T cell receptor beta chains listed below, sequenced in a study of Tregs in tolerant kidney transplant recipients. Some clones are missing from TCRdb's copy, which holds only in-frame ones; the method was immunoSEQ multiplex PCR. The sample includes about 240,000 clones, 80% to 85% of them seen just once. Sample: CD4+ T cells from blood. Receptors originate from a human donor in good health.

The chain joins TRBV13 to TRBJ2-1, with 8 bases identical to TRBD2. Germline loops: CDR1 PRHDT, CDR2 FYEKMQ (reference sequence). The length of the CDR3 is 13 residues. Trimming removed 7 bases from V and 6 bases from J; junction bases left unmatched: 5. The CDR3 protein is CASTREGGNEQFF. Here the CDR3 DNA reads TGTGCCAGCACCCGGGAGGGCGGCAATGAGCAGTTCTTC.

This clone occurred a few times. The chain has TRBV5-1 and TRBJ1-3; TRBD1 agrees at 7 bases. V shed 4 bases, J shed 1 base, and the junction held 8 bases outside the gene matches. The CDR3 loop spans 16 amino acids. Looked up from germline, CDR1 is SGHRS and CDR2 is YFSETQ. As DNA, the CDR3 is TGCGCCAGCAGCCAGGGTCCGACAGGGTCTGGAAACACCATATATTTT. As protein: CASSQGPTGSGNTIYF. The variable domain in full, completed from reference TRBV5-1 and TRBJ1-3, reads KAGVTQTPRYLIKTRGQQVTLSCSPISGHRSVSWYQQTPGQGLQFLFEYFSETQRNKGNFPGRFSGRQFSNSRSEMNVSTLELGDSALYLCASSQGPTGSGNTIYFGEGSWLTVV.

The J gene is TRBJ1-5, the V gene TRBV19; 10 bases align to TRBD1. V was clipped by 6 bases and J by 7 bases; unmatched bases: 12. Germline loops: CDR1 LNHDA, CDR2 SQIVND (reference sequence). This CDR3 has 16 amino acids. The CDR3: CASSTSRGTGEQPQHF. The CDR3, as DNA: TGTGCCAGTAGCACATCCCGAGGGACAGGGGAACAGCCCCAGCATTTT.

This chain joins TRBV6-1 and TRBJ1-6; D perhaps matches TRBD1 (5 bases). This CDR3 has 14 amino acids. Germline values: CDR1 MNHNS, CDR2 SASEGT. V shed 2 bases and J shed 7 bases, with 9 bases lying between them. The CDR3 DNA is TGTGCCAGCAGTGAACCGGGGACGAATTCACCCCTCCACTTT. It is translated as CASSEPGTNSPLHF.

The V call is TRBV18, the J call TRBJ1-1; possible D gene TRBD1, 6 bases. V was cut by 2 bases and J by 4 bases, with 17 bases left in between. CDR3 length equals 16 residues. CDR1 and CDR2 from the germline V gene are KGHSH and LQKENI. The CDR3 sequence: CASSPRGGGGVTEAFF. CDR3 bases: TGTGCCAGCTCACCAAGGGGGGGAGGGGGAGTCACTGAAGCTTTCTTT.

The chain joins TRBV6-1 to TRBJ1-2; 8 nucleotides align to TRBD1. The germline V gene encodes CDR1 MNHNS and CDR2 SASEGT. This CDR3 has 14 amino acids. J was trimmed by 4 bases and V by 5 bases; bases with no gene match: 6. This CDR3 is CASSPRTGIYGYTF. The CDR3 bases are TGTGCCAGCAGTCCCCGGACAGGGATCTATGGCTACACCTTC.

This chain uses TRBV5-6 with TRBJ1-1; the D is unclear. From germline, CDR1 is SGHDT and CDR2 YYEEEE. The CDR3 covers 16 residues. Trimming removed 0 bases from V and 1 base from J, with 13 bases in between. The CDR3 coding sequence is TGTGCCAGCAGCTTGGCGGGAGGGCCGCGGAACACTGAAGCTTTCTTT. This codes for CASSLAGGPRNTEAFF.

In its sample, this clone was seen a few times. The CDR3 spells CASRIQGAANTEAFF. Here the CDR3 DNA reads TGTGCCAGCCGGATACAGGGGGCAGCGAACACTGAAGCTTTCTTT. J is TRBJ1-1 and V is TRBV6-1, with TRBD1 matching 9 bases. V lost 8 bases, J lost 1 base, and 8 bases stayed unmatched. The V gene's germline CDR1 is MNHNS and CDR2 SASEGT. CDR3 size: 15 residues.

This chain links TRBV21-1 with TRBJ2-2; the D segment call TRBD2 is taken from the table without a DNA check. TRBV21-1 is tagged as a pseudogene. The CDR3 loop spans 12 amino acids. The CDR3 reads CASSLRTGELFF. CDR3 DNA sequence: TGTGCCAGCAGCCTGCGCACCGGGGAGCTGTTTTTT.

The chain uses TRBV5-4 and TRBJ2-7, with D possibly matching TRBD2 (6 bases). This CDR3 spans 14 amino acids. Trimming left V 4 bases short and J 5 bases short, with 16 bases between. CDR1 and CDR2 from the germline V gene are SGHNT and YYREEE (reference sequence). CDR3 bases: TGTGCCAGCAGCCCTGGCGGGATCACAAACGAGCAGTACTTC. This codes for CASSPGGITNEQYF.

The chain joins TRBV7-6 to TRBJ2-2, with TRBD1 matching over 8 bases. With V trimmed by 4 bases and J by 3 bases, 16 bases remained unmatched. The germline CDR1 and CDR2 sequences are SGHVS and FNYEAQ. The CDR3 sequence is 19 residues long. This CDR3 reads CASSSISGTGSDYTGELFF. The CDR3 DNA is TGTGCCAGCAGCTCAATTTCCGGGACAGGATCGGACTACACCGGGGAGCTGTTTTTT.

The chain has TRBV7-6 and TRBJ1-1, with a weak D call TRBD1 (6 bases). This CDR3 comprises 14 residues. V shed 1 base and J shed 3 bases, with 9 bases lying between them. In germline, CDR1 is SGHVS, CDR2 FNYEAQ. Written as DNA, the CDR3 is TGTGCCAGCAGCTTAGGGGGGGCGGACACTGAAGCTTTCTTT. Protein product: CASSLGGADTEAFF.

The chain couples TRBV19 to TRBJ2-1, with a tentative D call TRBD2 (5 bases). The CDR3 is 17 residues long. Trimming removed 3 bases at V and 6 bases at J, with 21 bases between. Germline V lookup: CDR1 LNHDA, CDR2 SQIVND (reference sequence). CDR3 in DNA: TGTGCCAGTAGTATTCCGGGTCGGGGTGGTTACTTCAATGAGCAGTTCTTC. This encodes CASSIPGRGGYFNEQFF.

V and J are TRBV2 and TRBJ1-6, with 10 bases matching TRBD1. The CDR3 sequence is 15 residues long. J gave up 9 bases and V 6 bases, and 8 bases lay outside the gene matches. Germline V CDR1 and CDR2: SNHLY, FYNNEI. DNA for the CDR3: TGTGCCAGCAGCCGAGACAGGGGGCAAGGTTCACCCCTCCACTTT. Its protein is CASSRDRGQGSPLHF.

This sequence joins TRBV5-1 and TRBJ2-5; D uncertain. Germline CDR1 and CDR2: SGHRS and YFSETQ. CDR3 length: 14 amino acids. Trimming cost V 0 bases and J 1 base, with 7 bases left between them. The CDR3 DNA sequence: TGCGCCAGCAGCTTGGCTCCATCCCAAGAGACCCAGTACTTC. It specifies CASSLAPSQETQYF.

The chain has TRBV7-6 and TRBJ1-5; perhaps TRBD1 as D (5 bases). Germline CDR1 and CDR2: SGHVS and FNYEAQ. The V and J ends lost 4 bases and 5 bases respectively, with 12 bases between them. The CDR3 spans 14 residues. The CDR3 is CASSYRDRDQPQHF. The CDR3 nucleotides are TGTGCCAGCAGCTACCGGGACCGAGATCAGCCCCAGCATTTT.

This clone was seen a handful of times. Other DNA sequences in this specimen translate into the identical CDR3. The rearrangement uses TRBV9 and TRBJ2-2; the D is unclear. CDR3 length: 15 amino acids. Germline V CDR1 and CDR2: SGDLS, YYNGEE. The V end lost 1 base, the J end lost 0 bases, and 7 bases lay between the germline ends. CDR3 coding DNA: TGTGCCAGCAGCGTACGCCTTCCGAACACCGGGGAGCTGTTTTTT. This encodes CASSVRLPNTGELFF.

The J gene is TRBJ2-7, the V gene TRBV18, with D perhaps TRBD2 (6 bases). This CDR3 has 14 residues. Germline CDR1 is KGHSH and CDR2 is LQKENI. Trimming cost V 3 bases and J 2 bases, with 11 bases left between them. Here the CDR3 DNA reads TGTGCCAGCTCACCGACTAGTCAGGCCTACGAGCAGTACTTC. Translated, it gives CASSPTSQAYEQYF.

The V and J genes are TRBV4-1 and TRBJ2-7; D is ambiguous. The V gene's germline CDR1 is MGHRA and CDR2 YSYEKL. V lost 1 base and J lost 0, with 10 bases in between. CDR3 length: 15 residues. DNA for the CDR3: TGCGCCAGCAGCCAAGTTCACAGCCACTCCTACGAGCAGTACTTC. This sequence encodes CASSQVHSHSYEQYF.

The CDR3 DNA reads as TGTGCCAGCAGCCCCGGACTGGGAAGGGAGACCCAGTACTTC. Its translation: CASSPGLGRETQYF. The gene calls are TRBV5-4 and TRBJ2-5; a possible D gene is TRBD2 (5 bases). With 4 bases removed from V and 5 bases from J, the gap between germline ends came to 15 bases. This CDR3 is 14 amino acids long. Per the germline V gene, CDR1 is SGHNT and CDR2 is YYREEE (reference sequence).

The chain's CDR3 is CASSLRDRVGDYF. CDR3 DNA: TGTGCCAGCAGCCTCCGGGACAGGGTGGGGGACTACTTC. The chain employs TRBV11-2 and TRBJ2-5; TRBD1 matches 9 bases. Germline V CDR1 and CDR2: SGHAT, FQNNGV. With 5 bases clipped from V and 14 bases from J, the junction kept 12 bases outside the gene matches. The CDR3 length is 13 residues.

The V gene is TRBV7-9, the J gene TRBJ1-3, with no clear D. Trimming removed 0 bases at V and 0 bases at J, with 9 bases between. CDR3 length: 16 amino acids. Germline CDR1 reads SEHNR; CDR2 reads FQNEAQ (reference sequence). The CDR3 coding sequence is TGTGCCAGCAGCTTAGCCCGGTCAAGCTCTGGAAACACCATATATTTT. Translating gives CASSLARSSSGNTIYF.

The genes are TRBV2 and TRBJ1-5; 10 bases align to TRBD1. The junction had 8 bases not matched to a gene; V was cut back by 4 bases and J by 5 bases. Germline values: CDR1 SNHLY, CDR2 FYNNEI. The CDR3 length is 16 residues. The CDR3 DNA follows: TGTGCCAGCAGTGGTCCCGGGGACAGGGGACATCAGCCCCAGCATTTT. Translation: CASSGPGDRGHQPQHF.

This clone has a handful of counts. This chain joins TRBV11-2 and TRBJ2-1, with D perhaps TRBD1 or TRBD2 (6 bases each). There are 16 residues in the CDR3. Germline V CDR1 and CDR2: SGHAT, FQNNGV. Trimming removed 5 bases at V and 9 bases at J, with 23 bases between. CDR3 coding DNA: TGTGCCAGCAGCCCGAGGGGGGCAGGGCGATTAGGTGAGCAGTTCTTC. Its protein is CASSPRGAGRLGEQFF.

The CDR3 DNA reads as TGTGCCACCAGCAGGCAGACAGGGACCTACGAGCAGTACTTC. It specifies CATSRQTGTYEQYF. The chain recombines TRBV15 with TRBJ2-7; 7 bases match TRBD1. V lost 3 bases, J lost 2 bases, and 4 bases stayed unmatched. Germline-derived CDR1 and CDR2 are LNHNV and YYDKDF (reference sequence). The CDR3 extends over 14 amino acids. The whole variable domain, remainder taken from reference TRBV15 and TRBJ2-7, is DAMVIQNPRYQVTQFGKPVTLSCSQTLNHNVMYWYQQKSSQAPKLLFHYYDKDFNNEADTPDNFQSRRPNTSFCFLDIRSPGLGDTAMYLCATSRQTGTYEQYFGPGTRLTVT.

The chain links TRBV5-1 to TRBJ2-7, with TRBD1 as a possible D gene (5 bases). Germline V CDR1 and CDR2: SGHRS, YFSETQ. The CDR3 runs 14 residues. V dropped 6 bases and J dropped 5 bases, with 18 bases sitting between them. CDR3 DNA sequence: TGCGCCAGCACCTATTCCGCGACAGCCGACGAGCAGTACTTC. The encoded protein is CASTYSATADEQYF.

CDR3 residues: CASSYQGANHEQYF. CDR3 DNA: TGTGCCAGCAGTTACCAGGGGGCGAACCACGAGCAGTACTTC. The chain combines TRBV6-5 with TRBJ2-7; TRBD1 agrees at 8 bases. Losses at the gene ends were 2 bases for V and 5 bases for J; bases not matched to a gene: 5. Germline V lookup: CDR1 MNHEY, CDR2 SVGAGI. This CDR3 spans 14 amino acids.

The rearrangement joins TRBV18 to TRBJ1-2; possibly TRBD1 for D (5 bases). The CDR3 loop spans 11 amino acids. Per the germline V gene, CDR1 is KGHSH and CDR2 is LQKENI. V lost 2 bases and J 13 bases, leaving 11 bases between the germline ends. The CDR3 DNA follows: TGTGCCAGCTCACCAGGTGGAGGGGTCACCTTC. Residues: CASSPGGGVTF.

Only one count was recorded for this clone. The rearrangement uses TRBV9 and TRBJ2-1, with 14 bases matching TRBD2. With V trimmed by 4 bases and J by 9 bases, 6 bases remained unmatched. The germline gives CDR1 SGDLS, CDR2 YYNGEE. CDR3 size: 15 residues. CDR3 nucleotide sequence: TGTGCCAGCAGCCAGACTAGCGGGGGGGCCCGTGAGCAGTTCTTC. It is translated as CASSQTSGGAREQFF.

This chain links TRBV5-1 with TRBJ2-1; no clear D gene. The CDR3 runs 14 residues. Germline lookup yields CDR1 SGHRS and CDR2 YFSETQ. V was pared by 0 bases and J by 3 bases, with 7 bases between. The CDR3 nucleotides are TGCGCCAGCAGCTTGGCGGTAAACTACAATGAGCAGTTCTTC. Residues: CASSLAVNYNEQFF.